This TCR beta chain is drawn from a study of T-cell memory formation after mild COVID-19. MiXCR, run by TCRdb on the 5' RACE reads, gives a single entry per CDR3 protein. The top ten clones hold about two fifths of a sample with 110,000 or so distinct CDR3 sequences, 22% of them seen once. The germline CDR1 and CDR2 sequences are SGHTA and FQGNSA. V was clipped by 4 bases and J by 5 bases, with 12 bases between them. The CDR3 has 14 amino acids. Note on this clonotype: Antigen: not known.

Whole-study results and caveats: Cross-reactive memory apparently joined, as some responding clones appeared in pre-infection memory.

The sequenced sample consisted of PBMCs or a T cell subset sorted from them (not recorded which). This rearrangement joins TRBV7-2 to TRBJ1-5; possible D gene TRBD1, 5 bases. This clonotype was sampled from a man aged 18 to 29 who had mild COVID-19 (a few samples of this study predate the infection). Cell type and time point are not known. The CDR3: CASSWGGDDQPQHF. The CDR3 nucleotides are TGTGCCAGCAGCTGGGGGGGGGACGATCAGCCCCAGCATTTT.